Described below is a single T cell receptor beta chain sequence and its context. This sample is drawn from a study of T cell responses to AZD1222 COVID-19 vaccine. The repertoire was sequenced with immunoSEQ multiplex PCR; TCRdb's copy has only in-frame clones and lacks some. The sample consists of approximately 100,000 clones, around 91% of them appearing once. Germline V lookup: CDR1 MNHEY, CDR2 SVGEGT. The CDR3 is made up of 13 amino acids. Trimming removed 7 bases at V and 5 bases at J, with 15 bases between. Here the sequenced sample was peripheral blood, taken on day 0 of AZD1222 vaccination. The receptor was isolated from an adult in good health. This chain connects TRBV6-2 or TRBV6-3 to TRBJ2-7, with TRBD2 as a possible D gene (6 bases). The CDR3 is CASTPGSGDEQYF. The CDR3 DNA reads TGTGCCAGCACCCCGGGATCGGGGGACGAGCAGTACTTC.